The present T cell receptor (beta chain) was sequenced within a study of T cell repertoires in cytomegalovirus infection. The overall study: The public TCR beta signatures pointed to both CMV infection and matching HLA type. Study findings and constraints: Pooled public TCR beta family frequency picked out CMV carriers with the relevant HLA. Clonotype analysis showed dominance of the ex vivo response by HLA-C-restricted CMV-specific TCR beta clonotypes.

This clonotype showed up just a few times. Its target is not known. TCRdb redid the calling of the reads with MiXCR, one entry per CDR3 protein. The table includes around 450,000 distinct CDR3 sequences, around 11% detected once. The receptor was isolated from a human donor in good health (CMV status not recorded). Some clones in this sample may be carry-over from other donors' samples. The specimen sequenced was PBMCs.

The DNA for the CDR3 is TGCGCCAGCAGCTTGGATGGAGGGGATACGCAGTATTTT. It translates to CASSLDGGDTQYF. This chain uses TRBV5-1 with TRBJ2-3, with D possibly TRBD2 on 6 matching bases. CDR3 length: 13 amino acids. Germline CDR1 and CDR2: SGHRS and YFSETQ. Trimming pared 0 bases from V and 6 bases from J, leaving 8 bases between.